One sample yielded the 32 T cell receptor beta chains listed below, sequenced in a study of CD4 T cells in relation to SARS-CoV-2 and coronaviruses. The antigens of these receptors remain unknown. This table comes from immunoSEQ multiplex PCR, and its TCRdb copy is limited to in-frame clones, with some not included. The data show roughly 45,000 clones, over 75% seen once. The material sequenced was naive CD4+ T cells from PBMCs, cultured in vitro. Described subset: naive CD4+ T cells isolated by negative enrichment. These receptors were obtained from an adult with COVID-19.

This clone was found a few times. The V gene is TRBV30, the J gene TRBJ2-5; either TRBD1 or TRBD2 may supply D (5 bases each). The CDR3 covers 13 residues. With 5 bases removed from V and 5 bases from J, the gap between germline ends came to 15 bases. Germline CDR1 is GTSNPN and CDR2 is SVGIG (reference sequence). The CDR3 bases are TGTGCCTGGGGTAGGACACGAGGGGAGACCCAGTACTTC. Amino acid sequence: CAWGRTRGETQYF.

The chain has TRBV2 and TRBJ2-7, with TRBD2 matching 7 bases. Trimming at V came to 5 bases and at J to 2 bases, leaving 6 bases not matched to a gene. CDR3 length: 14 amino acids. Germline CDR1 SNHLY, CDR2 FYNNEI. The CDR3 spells CASSKTSRAYEQYF. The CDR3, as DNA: TGTGCCAGCAGTAAGACTAGCCGGGCCTACGAGCAGTACTTC.

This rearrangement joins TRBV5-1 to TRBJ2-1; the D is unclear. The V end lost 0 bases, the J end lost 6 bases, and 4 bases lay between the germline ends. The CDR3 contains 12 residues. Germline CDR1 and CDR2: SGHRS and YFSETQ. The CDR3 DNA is TGCGCCAGCAGCTTGGTGGTCAATGAGCAGTTCTTC. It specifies CASSLVVNEQFF.

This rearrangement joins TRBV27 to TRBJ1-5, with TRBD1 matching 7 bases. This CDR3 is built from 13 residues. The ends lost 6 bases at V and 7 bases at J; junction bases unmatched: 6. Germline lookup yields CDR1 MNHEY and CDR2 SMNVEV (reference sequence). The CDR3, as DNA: TGTGCCAGCAGCACAACAGGGGTCCAGCCCCAGCATTTT. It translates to CASSTTGVQPQHF.

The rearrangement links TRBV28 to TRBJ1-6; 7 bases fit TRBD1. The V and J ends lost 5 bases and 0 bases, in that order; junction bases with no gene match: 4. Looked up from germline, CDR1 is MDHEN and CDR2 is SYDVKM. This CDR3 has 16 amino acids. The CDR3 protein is CASSLRGSSYNSPLHF. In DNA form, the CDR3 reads TGTGCCAGCAGTCTCAGGGGGAGCTCCTATAATTCACCCCTCCACTTT.

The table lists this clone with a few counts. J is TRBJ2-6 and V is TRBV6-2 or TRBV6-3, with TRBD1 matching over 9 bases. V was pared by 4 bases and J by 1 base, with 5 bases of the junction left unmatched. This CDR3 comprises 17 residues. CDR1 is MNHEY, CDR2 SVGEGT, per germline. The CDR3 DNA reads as TGTGCCAGCAGTTTAAGACAGGGGGGTTCTGGGGCCAACGTCCTGACTTTC. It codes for CASSLRQGGSGANVLTF.

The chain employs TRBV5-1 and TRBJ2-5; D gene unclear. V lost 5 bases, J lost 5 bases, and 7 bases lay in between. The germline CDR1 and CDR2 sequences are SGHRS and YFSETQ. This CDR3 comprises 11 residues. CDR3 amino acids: CASRVMETQYF. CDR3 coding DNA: TGCGCCAGCAGGGTGATGGAGACCCAGTACTTC.

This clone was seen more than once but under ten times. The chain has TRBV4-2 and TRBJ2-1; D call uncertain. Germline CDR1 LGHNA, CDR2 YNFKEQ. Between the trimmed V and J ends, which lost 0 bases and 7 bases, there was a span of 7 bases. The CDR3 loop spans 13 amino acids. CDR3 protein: CASSQDSRNEQFF. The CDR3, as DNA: TGTGCCAGCAGCCAAGATTCTCGTAATGAGCAGTTCTTC.

The CDR3 protein is CASSVGLLGTQYF. The DNA for the CDR3 is TGTGCCAGCAGCGTAGGTCTTCTGGGGACCCAGTACTTC. The chain recombines TRBV9 with TRBJ2-5, with D uncertain. The ends were cut back, 0 bases at V and 7 bases at J, with 10 bases in the middle. The CDR3 spans 13 residues. CDR1 is SGDLS, CDR2 YYNGEE, per germline.

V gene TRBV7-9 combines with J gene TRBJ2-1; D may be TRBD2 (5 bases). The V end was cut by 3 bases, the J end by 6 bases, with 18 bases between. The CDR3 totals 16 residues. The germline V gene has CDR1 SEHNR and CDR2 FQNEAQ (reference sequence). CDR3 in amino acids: CASSFWTGIRTNEQFF. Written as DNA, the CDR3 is TGTGCCAGCAGCTTCTGGACCGGGATCCGCACCAATGAGCAGTTCTTC.

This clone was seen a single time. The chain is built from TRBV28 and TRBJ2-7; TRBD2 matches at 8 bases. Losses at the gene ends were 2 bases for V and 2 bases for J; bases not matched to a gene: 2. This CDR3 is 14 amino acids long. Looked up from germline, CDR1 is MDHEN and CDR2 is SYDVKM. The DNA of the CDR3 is TGTGCCAGCAGTTTAGTTAGCGGGGCCTACGAGCAGTACTTC. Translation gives CASSLVSGAYEQYF.

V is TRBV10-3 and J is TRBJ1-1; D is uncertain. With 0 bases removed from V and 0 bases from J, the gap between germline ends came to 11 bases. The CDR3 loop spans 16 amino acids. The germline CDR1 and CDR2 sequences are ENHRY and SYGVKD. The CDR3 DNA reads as TGTGCCATCAGTGAGTCGATTGGGGTCCTGAACACTGAAGCTTTCTTT. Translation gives CAISESIGVLNTEAFF.

The CDR3 reads CASRDRAGETQYF. CDR3 sequence (DNA): TGTGCCAGCAGAGACAGGGCCGGAGAGACCCAGTACTTC. The rearrangement joins TRBV2 to TRBJ2-5, with TRBD1 matching over 7 bases. V was clipped by 6 bases and J by 4 bases; unmatched bases: 5. The germline V gene has CDR1 SNHLY and CDR2 FYNNEI. The CDR3 is made up of 13 amino acids.

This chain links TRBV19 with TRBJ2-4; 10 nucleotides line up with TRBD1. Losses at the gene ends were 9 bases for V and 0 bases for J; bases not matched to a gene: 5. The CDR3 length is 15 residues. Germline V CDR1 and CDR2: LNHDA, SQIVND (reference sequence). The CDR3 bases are TGTGCCAGCCGGGACAGGGGTTTAGCCAAAAACATTCAGTACTTC. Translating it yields CASRDRGLAKNIQYF.

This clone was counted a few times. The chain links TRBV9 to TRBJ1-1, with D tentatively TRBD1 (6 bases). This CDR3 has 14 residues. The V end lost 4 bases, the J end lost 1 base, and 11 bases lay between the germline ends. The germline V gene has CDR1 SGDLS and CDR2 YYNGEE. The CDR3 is CASSRGAENTEAFF. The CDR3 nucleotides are TGTGCCAGCAGCAGGGGGGCCGAGAACACTGAAGCTTTCTTT.

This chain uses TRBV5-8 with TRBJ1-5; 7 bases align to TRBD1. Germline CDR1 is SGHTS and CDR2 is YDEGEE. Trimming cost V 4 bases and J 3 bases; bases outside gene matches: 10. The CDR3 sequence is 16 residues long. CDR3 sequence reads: CASSLREGAPNQPQHF. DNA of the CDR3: TGTGCCAGCAGCCTCCGTGAGGGGGCACCCAATCAGCCCCAGCATTTT.

The CDR3 spells CASSLHPAYRDRGIRSSYEQYF. CDR3 nucleotide sequence: TGTGCCAGCAGCTTACACCCCGCGTACCGGGACAGGGGAATCCGCAGCTCCTACGAGCAGTACTTC. The chain uses TRBV7-8 and TRBJ2-7; 10 nucleotides match TRBD1. Germline V lookup: CDR1 SGHVS, CDR2 FQNEAQ. The V and J ends lost 2 bases and 0 bases, in that order; junction bases with no gene match: 22. The CDR3 spans 22 residues. The full variable domain, its missing parts supplied by reference TRBV7-8 and TRBJ2-7, is GAGVSQSPRYKVAKRGQDVALRCDPISGHVSLFWYQQALGQGPEFLTYFQNEAQLDKSGLPSDRFFAERPEGSVSTLKIQRTQQEDSAVYLCASSLHPAYRDRGIRSSYEQYFGPGTRLTVT.

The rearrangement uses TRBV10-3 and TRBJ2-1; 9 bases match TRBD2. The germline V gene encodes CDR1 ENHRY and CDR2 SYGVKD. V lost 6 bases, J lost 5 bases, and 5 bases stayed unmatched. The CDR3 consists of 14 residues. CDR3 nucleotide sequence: TGTGCCATCAGGCGGGAGGGCCAAAACAATGAGCAGTTCTTC. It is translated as CAIRREGQNNEQFF.

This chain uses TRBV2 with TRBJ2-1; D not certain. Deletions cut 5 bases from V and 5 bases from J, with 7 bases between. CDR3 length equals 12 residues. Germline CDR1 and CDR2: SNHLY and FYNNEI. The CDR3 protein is CASSTDDNEQFF. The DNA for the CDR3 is TGTGCCAGCAGTACGGACGACAATGAGCAGTTCTTC.

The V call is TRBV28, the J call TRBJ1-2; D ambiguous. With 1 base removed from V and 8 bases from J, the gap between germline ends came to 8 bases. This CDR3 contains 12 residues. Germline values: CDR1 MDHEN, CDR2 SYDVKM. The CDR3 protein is CASSLFGGGYTF. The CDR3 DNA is TGTGCCAGCAGTTTATTTGGAGGCGGCTACACCTTC.

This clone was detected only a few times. The CDR3 protein is CASSEARGDAYNSPLHF. The DNA for the CDR3 is TGTGCCAGCAGTGAAGCAAGGGGAGACGCCTATAATTCACCCCTCCACTTT. The rearrangement joins TRBV6-1 to TRBJ1-6; a possible D gene is TRBD1 (5 bases). Germline loops: CDR1 MNHNS, CDR2 SASEGT. The CDR3 runs 17 residues. The ends were cut back, 0 bases at V and 2 bases at J, with 11 bases in the middle.

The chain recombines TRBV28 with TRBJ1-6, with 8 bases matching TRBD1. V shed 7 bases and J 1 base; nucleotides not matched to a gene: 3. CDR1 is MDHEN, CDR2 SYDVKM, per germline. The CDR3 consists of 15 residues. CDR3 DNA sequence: TGTGCCAGCACGCAGGGGGCTTCCTATAATTCACCCCTCCACTTT. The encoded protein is CASTQGASYNSPLHF. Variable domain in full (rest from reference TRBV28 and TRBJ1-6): DVKVTQSSRYLVKRTGEKVFLECVQDMDHENMFWYRQDPGLGLRLIYFSYDVKMKEKGDIPEGYSVSREKKERFSLILESASTNQTSMYLCASTQGASYNSPLHFGNGTRLTVT.

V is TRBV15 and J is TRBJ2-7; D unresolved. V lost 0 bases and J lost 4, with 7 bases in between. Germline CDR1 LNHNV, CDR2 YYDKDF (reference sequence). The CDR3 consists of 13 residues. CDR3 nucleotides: TGTGCCACCAGCAGAGATTATCGATACGAGCAGTACTTC. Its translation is CATSRDYRYEQYF.

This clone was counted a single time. DNA of the CDR3: TGTGCCAGCAGTTTATATGGTCGTCAGGGGGCGAAAGAGACCCAGTACTTC. Its protein is CASSLYGRQGAKETQYF. This chain joins TRBV28 and TRBJ2-5; 8 positions agree with TRBD1. Germline values: CDR1 MDHEN, CDR2 SYDVKM. The CDR3 has 17 residues. Unmatched junction bases numbered 10, after V lost 1 base and J lost 3 bases.

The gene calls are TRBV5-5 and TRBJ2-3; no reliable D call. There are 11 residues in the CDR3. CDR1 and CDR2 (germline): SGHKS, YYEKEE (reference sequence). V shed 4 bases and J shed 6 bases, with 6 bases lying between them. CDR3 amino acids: CASSPADTQYF. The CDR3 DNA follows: TGTGCCAGCAGCCCAGCGGATACGCAGTATTTT.

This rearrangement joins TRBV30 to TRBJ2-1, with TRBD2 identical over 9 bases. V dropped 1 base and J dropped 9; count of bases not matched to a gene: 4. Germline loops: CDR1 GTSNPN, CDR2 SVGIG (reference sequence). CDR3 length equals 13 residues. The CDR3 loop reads CAWSGGRATEQFF. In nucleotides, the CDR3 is TGTGCCTGGAGTGGCGGGAGGGCCACTGAGCAGTTCTTC. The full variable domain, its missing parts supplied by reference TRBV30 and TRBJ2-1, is SQTIHQWPATLVQPVGSPLSLECTVEGTSNPNLYWYRQAAGRGLQLLFYSVGIGQISSEVPQNLSASRPQDRQFILSSKKLLLSDSGFYLCAWSGGRATEQFFGPGTRLTVL.

CDR3 bases: TGTGCCACCAGGGACCGGACAGGGGTTAGGGAGCAGTACTTC. Amino acids: CATRDRTGVREQYF. The V gene is TRBV24-1, the J gene TRBJ2-7; TRBD1 matches at 9 bases. CDR3 length equals 14 residues. Per the germline V gene, CDR1 is KGHDR and CDR2 is SFDVKD. J was trimmed by 7 bases and V by 7 bases; bases with no gene match: 10.

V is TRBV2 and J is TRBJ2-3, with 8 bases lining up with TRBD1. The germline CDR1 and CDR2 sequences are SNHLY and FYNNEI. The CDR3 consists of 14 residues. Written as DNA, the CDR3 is TGTGCGGATCGTGGGGGACAGGTAACAGATACGCAGTATTTT. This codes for CADRGGQVTDTQYF.

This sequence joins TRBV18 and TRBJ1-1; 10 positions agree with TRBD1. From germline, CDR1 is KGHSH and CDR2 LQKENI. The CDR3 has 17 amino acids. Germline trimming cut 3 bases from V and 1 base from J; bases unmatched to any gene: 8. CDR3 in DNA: TGTGCCAGCTCACCCTCGGGGACAGGGGTCGGGAACACTGAAGCTTTCTTT. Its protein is CASSPSGTGVGNTEAFF.

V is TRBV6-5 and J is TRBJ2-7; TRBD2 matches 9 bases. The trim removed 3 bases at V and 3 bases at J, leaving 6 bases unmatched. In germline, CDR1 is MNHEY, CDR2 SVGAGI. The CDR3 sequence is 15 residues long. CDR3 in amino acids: CASSYAAGGSYEQYF. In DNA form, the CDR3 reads TGTGCCAGCAGTTATGCCGCGGGAGGGAGCTACGAGCAGTACTTC.

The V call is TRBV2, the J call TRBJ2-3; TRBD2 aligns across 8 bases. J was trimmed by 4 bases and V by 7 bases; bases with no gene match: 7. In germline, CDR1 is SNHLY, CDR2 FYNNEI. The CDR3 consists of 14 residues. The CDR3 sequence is CASNEGGGPDTQYF. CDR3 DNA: TGTGCCAGCAATGAGGGCGGGGGGCCAGATACGCAGTATTTT.

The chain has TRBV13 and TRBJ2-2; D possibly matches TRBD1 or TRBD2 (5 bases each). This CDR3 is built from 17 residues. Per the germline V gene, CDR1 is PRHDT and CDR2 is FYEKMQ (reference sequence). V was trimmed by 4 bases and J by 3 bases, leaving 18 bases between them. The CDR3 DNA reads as TGTGCCAGCAGCTCTATTCCGGGGCTTCCGGACACCGGGGAGCTGTTTTTT. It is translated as CASSSIPGLPDTGELFF.